This T cell receptor (beta chain) comes out of a study of T cells in localized non-small cell lung cancer. General study findings and limits: There was an association of higher blood T cell density with longer overall survival. A single tumor region was sequenced, leaving heterogeneity possible. Uninvolved adjacent lung showed higher T cell clonality than tumor. A median of approximately 50 of the top 100 tumor clones appeared in adjacent lung, which was paired and uninvolved.

Note on this clone: Its antigen remains unidentified.

Data came from immunoSEQ multiplex PCR; TCRdb stores just in-frame clones and leaves some out. The table shows roughly 20,000 clones, with approximately 83% occurring only once. The starting material was peripheral blood, obtained before any cancer treatment. The sequence was obtained from a man between 40 and 69 years old with stage I lung adenocarcinoma.

CDR3 residues: CASSVEGDPAVYEQYF. The CDR3 bases are TGTGCCAGCAGCGTAGAGGGCGATCCCGCAGTCTACGAGCAGTACTTC. The J gene is TRBJ2-7, the V gene TRBV9; D remains ambiguous. In germline, CDR1 is SGDLS, CDR2 YYNGEE. Trimming took off 0 bases at V and 3 bases at J, with 16 bases between the two ends. The CDR3 is made up of 16 amino acids.